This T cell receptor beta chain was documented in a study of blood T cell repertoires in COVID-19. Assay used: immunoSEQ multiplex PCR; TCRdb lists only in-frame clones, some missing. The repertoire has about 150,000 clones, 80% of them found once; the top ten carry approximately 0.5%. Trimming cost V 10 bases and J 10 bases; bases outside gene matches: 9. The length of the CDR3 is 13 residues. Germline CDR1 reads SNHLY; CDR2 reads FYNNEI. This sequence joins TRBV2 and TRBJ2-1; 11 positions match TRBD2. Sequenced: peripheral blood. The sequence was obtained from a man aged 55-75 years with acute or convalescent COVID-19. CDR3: CATTSGRFGEQFF. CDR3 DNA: TGTGCCACCACTAGCGGGAGATTCGGCGAGCAGTTCTTC.